A single sample is the source of the 15 T cell receptor beta chains below, sequenced in a study of identical twins. TCRdb re-analysed the 5' RACE reads in MiXCR, keeping a single row per CDR3 protein. This sample has 550,000 to 700,000 distinct CDR3 sequences, with just under 10% found just once. Separately, the same data were catalogued under a study of yellow fever vaccine responses in identical twins.

The source material was PBMCs. These receptors were collected from a woman in her late teens or twenties in good health.

This clonotype was recorded once. The chain carries TRBV6-1 and TRBJ2-1; TRBD1 matches at 8 bases. Per germline, CDR1 MNHNS and CDR2 SASEGT. Germline trimming cut 7 bases from V and 1 base from J; bases unmatched to any gene: 12. The CDR3 has 17 residues. As DNA, the CDR3 is TGTGCCAGCACCAAGACAGGGGTTAAGGGGTCCTACAATGAGCAGTTCTTC. Protein sequence: CASTKTGVKGSYNEQFF.

This clonotype showed up many times. The chain employs TRBV15 and TRBJ1-4, with D possibly being TRBD1 (5 bases). Trimming pared 1 base from V and 7 bases from J, leaving 13 bases between. The CDR3 has 15 residues. CDR1 is LNHNV and CDR2 is YYDKDF in the germline V gene (reference sequence). CDR3 sequence (DNA): TGTGCCACCAGCAGAGGTAGCCAGGGAGGTGAAAAACTGTTTTTT. Its translation is CATSRGSQGGEKLFF.

This chain connects TRBV7-8 to TRBJ2-6; D is ambiguous. Trimming stripped 1 base from V and 4 bases from J, with 17 bases between. The CDR3 is made up of 18 amino acids. Germline CDR1 and CDR2: SGHVS and FQNEAQ. Written as DNA, the CDR3 is TGTGCCAGCAGCTTAGTTGTCCCCCAATCCAAGGGGGCCAACGTCCTGACTTTC. Encoded protein: CASSLVVPQSKGANVLTF.

At least ten counts were recorded for this clonotype. V and J are TRBV7-9 and TRBJ2-2, with 9 bases that match TRBD2. Germline V gene data show CDR1 as SEHNR and CDR2 as FQNEAQ (reference sequence). The CDR3 loop spans 15 amino acids. The V and J ends lost 4 bases and 1 base, in that order; junction bases with no gene match: 1. Written as DNA, the CDR3 is TGTGCCAGCAGCTATAGCGGGAGGAACACCGGGGAGCTGTTTTTT. Protein product: CASSYSGRNTGELFF.

This clonotype occurred a few times. This rearrangement joins TRBV6-1 to TRBJ2-5, with TRBD2 as a possible D gene (6 bases). This CDR3 comprises 15 residues. V was pared by 0 bases and J by 3 bases, with 11 bases between. Germline CDR1 and CDR2: MNHNS and SASEGT. The CDR3 spells CASSEALGGEETQYF. The CDR3 DNA is TGTGCCAGCAGTGAAGCTCTTGGAGGGGAAGAGACCCAGTACTTC.

This clonotype was counted at least ten times. The chain carries TRBV19 and TRBJ2-1; 11 bases fit TRBD2. The CDR3 is 14 amino acids. Trimming cost V 10 bases and J 9 bases; bases outside gene matches: 11. Germline CDR1 is LNHDA and CDR2 is SQIVND (reference sequence). CDR3 residues: CATLTSGKIGEQFF. The CDR3 bases are TGTGCCACTCTGACTAGCGGGAAAATAGGTGAGCAGTTCTTC.

This clonotype was seen at least ten times. Germline is not matched at one junction end, which may reflect a read error. J is TRBJ2-5 and V is TRBV5-1; possible D gene TRBD1, 5 bases. The length of the CDR3 is 14 residues. CDR1 is SGHRS, CDR2 YFSETQ, per germline. CDR3 in DNA: TGTGCCAGCAGTTTAACAGGCTTCCAAGAGACCCAGTACTTC. Translation: CASSLTGFQETQYF.

The chain couples TRBV10-1 to TRBJ2-7; no definite D call. The germline gives CDR1 WNHNN, CDR2 SYGVQD (reference sequence). The CDR3 length is 15 residues. V was clipped by 3 bases and J by 1 base, with 13 bases between them. The CDR3 loop reads CASSESPYGSYEQYF. For the CDR3, the DNA is TGCGCCAGCAGTGAAAGTCCCTACGGATCCTACGAGCAGTACTTC.

The sample holds a few counts of this clonotype. CDR3 loop: CASSQWLNTEAFF. CDR3 in DNA: TGCGCCAGCAGCCAATGGCTGAACACTGAAGCTTTCTTT. The chain joins TRBV4-3 to TRBJ1-1; no clear D gene. The CDR3 is 13 residues long. Germline V gene data show CDR1 as LGHNA and CDR2 as YSLEER. The V end was cut by 2 bases, the J end by 0 bases, with 4 bases between.

The V call is TRBV2, the J call TRBJ2-7, with a possible D match to TRBD2 (5 bases). The V gene lost 1 base and the J gene lost 4 bases, with 11 bases spanning the gap. The CDR3 length is 14 residues. Germline lookup yields CDR1 SNHLY and CDR2 FYNNEI. The CDR3 nucleotides are TGTGCCAGCAGTGAAGAACTAGTTGGGTACGAGCAGTACTTC. Its protein product is CASSEELVGYEQYF.

The sample holds many counts of this clonotype. An end of the junction differs from the germline gene, which may be a read error. The chain has TRBV12-3 or TRBV12-4 and TRBJ2-1; D is possibly TRBD1 (6 bases). The CDR3 runs to 12 residues. The CDR3 nucleotides read TGTGCCAGCAGCTTAGGGGGAGATGAGCAGTTCTTC. Protein sequence: CASSLGGDEQFF.

This clonotype occurred a few times. The V call is TRBV20-1, the J call TRBJ2-7; no reliable D call. CDR1 DFQATT and CDR2 SNEGSKA come from the germline V gene (reference sequence). V was clipped by 0 bases and J by 2 bases, with 11 bases between them. This CDR3 has 14 residues. The CDR3 DNA follows: TGCAGTGCTAGAGATCCTCTCCCCGCCTACGAGCAGTACTTC. Translating it yields CSARDPLPAYEQYF.

Many counts were recorded for this clonotype. The V and J genes are TRBV5-1 and TRBJ2-5, with TRBD2 as a possible D gene (6 bases). Germline V lookup: CDR1 SGHRS, CDR2 YFSETQ. V shed 0 bases and J shed 2 bases, with 8 bases lying between them. The CDR3 has 14 amino acids. The CDR3 bases are TGCGCCAGCAGCTTGGAAGGACTACAAGAGACCCAGTACTTC. Amino acids: CASSLEGLQETQYF.

A few counts support this clonotype. The CDR3 is CASSPTEYSNQPQHF. The DNA for the CDR3 is TGTGCCAGCTCACCGACAGAGTATAGCAATCAGCCCCAGCATTTT. V and J are TRBV18 and TRBJ1-5; D is possibly TRBD1 (5 bases). The length of the CDR3 is 15 residues. Trimming took 3 bases from V and 0 from J, leaving 9 bases between them. CDR1 is KGHSH, CDR2 LQKENI, per germline.

This clonotype has a count of ten or more. This chain joins TRBV29-1 and TRBJ2-7; 8 nucleotides match TRBD1. Trimming cost V 3 bases and J 2 bases; bases outside gene matches: 9. From germline, CDR1 is SQVTM and CDR2 ANQGSEA. The CDR3 contains 15 residues. CDR3 loop: CSVETDRTGTYEQYF. In DNA, the CDR3 is TGCAGCGTTGAGACCGATAGGACAGGGACCTACGAGCAGTACTTC.